The 7 T cell receptor beta chains given below trace back to one sample, sequenced in a study of CD4+ T cells in melanoma. Data came from immunoSEQ multiplex PCR; TCRdb stores just in-frame clones and leaves some out. The sample has 40,000 to 50,000 clones; 89% are singletons. Material for sequencing was peripheral blood. These receptors were collected from a human donor with melanoma.

Here the CDR3 reads CASSSQGAYEQYF. In nucleotides, the CDR3 is TGTGCCAGCAGCTCACAGGGGGCCTACGAGCAGTACTTC. The J gene is TRBJ2-7, the V gene TRBV5-6; 8 nucleotides match TRBD1. V was clipped by 3 bases and J by 2 bases; unmatched bases: 1. Per the germline V gene, CDR1 is SGHDT and CDR2 is YYEEEE. The CDR3 is 13 amino acids.

The gene calls are TRBV6-6 and TRBJ2-3, with TRBD2 matching over 12 bases. V lost 5 bases to trimming and J lost 10 bases; unmatched junction nucleotides: 10. This CDR3 region has 15 residues. Germline CDR1 and CDR2: MNHNY and SVGAGI (reference sequence). The CDR3 nucleotides are TGTGCCAGCAGTCCCGGACTAGCGGGGCTTAGTGCGCAGTATTTT. Translated: CASSPGLAGLSAQYF.

CDR3 loop: CASRMRQSFNYGYTF. DNA for the CDR3: TGTGCCAGCAGAATGAGACAGAGTTTTAACTATGGCTACACCTTC. The chain uses TRBV28 and TRBJ1-2; tentative D call: TRBD1 (5 bases). V gave up 6 bases and J gave up 1 base, with 15 bases separating them. CDR3 length equals 15 residues. Germline V gives CDR1 MDHEN, CDR2 SYDVKM.

The chain is built from TRBV15 and TRBJ2-7, with 7 bases that match TRBD1. CDR1 is LNHNV and CDR2 is YYDKDF in the germline V gene (reference sequence). The CDR3 consists of 16 residues. Trimming at V came to 2 bases and at J to 0 bases, leaving 7 bases not matched to a gene. The CDR3 loop is CATSRLDRDSSYEQYF. DNA of the CDR3: TGTGCCACCAGCAGATTGGACCGGGACAGCTCCTACGAGCAGTACTTC. Full variable domain (remainder filled in from reference TRBV15 and TRBJ2-7): DAMVIQNPRYQVTQFGKPVTLSCSQTLNHNVMYWYQQKSSQAPKLLFHYYDKDFNNEADTPDNFQSRRPNTSFCFLDIRSPGLGDTAMYLCATSRLDRDSSYEQYFGPGTRLTVT.

The chain combines TRBV5-8 with TRBJ2-3; 8 bases fit TRBD2. CDR1 SGHTS and CDR2 YDEGEE come from the germline V gene. The CDR3 length is 15 residues. The junction had 6 bases not matched to a gene; V was cut back by 5 bases and J by 1 base. The CDR3 region is CASRRRGAGTDTQYF. Written as DNA, the CDR3 is TGTGCCAGCAGGCGGCGGGGGGCAGGCACAGATACGCAGTATTTT.

The rearrangement joins TRBV4-1 to TRBJ2-4; 10 bases are a match to TRBD1. CDR3 length equals 21 residues. Germline CDR1 and CDR2: MGHRA and YSYEKL. Germline trimming cut 0 bases from V and 0 bases from J; bases unmatched to any gene: 14. The CDR3 coding sequence is TGCGCCAGCAGCCAAGATCTATTTGTGGGACAGGGGCCTCTAGCCAAAAACATTCAGTACTTC. It is translated as CASSQDLFVGQGPLAKNIQYF.

The chain couples TRBV6-5 to TRBJ1-1; D unresolved. The germline V and J ends were trimmed by 4 bases and 6 bases, with 15 bases remaining between them. The CDR3 runs 14 residues. Germline V lookup: CDR1 MNHEY, CDR2 SVGAGI. The CDR3 nucleotides read TGTGCCAGCAGTTTGCTGGGGTTCGGATCTGAAGCTTTCTTT. It specifies CASSLLGFGSEAFF.